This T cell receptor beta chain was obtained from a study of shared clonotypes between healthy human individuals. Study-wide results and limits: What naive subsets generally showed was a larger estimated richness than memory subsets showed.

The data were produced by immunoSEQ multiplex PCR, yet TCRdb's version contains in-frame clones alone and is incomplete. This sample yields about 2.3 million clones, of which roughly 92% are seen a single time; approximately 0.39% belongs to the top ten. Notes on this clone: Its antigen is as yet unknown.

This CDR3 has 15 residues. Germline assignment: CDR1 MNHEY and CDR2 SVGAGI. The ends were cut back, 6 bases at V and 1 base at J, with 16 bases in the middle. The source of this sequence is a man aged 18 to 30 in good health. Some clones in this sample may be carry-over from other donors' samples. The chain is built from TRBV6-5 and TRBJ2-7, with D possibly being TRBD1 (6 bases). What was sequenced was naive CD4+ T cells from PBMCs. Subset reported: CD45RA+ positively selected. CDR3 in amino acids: CASSRTRGSSYEQYF. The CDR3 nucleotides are TGTGCCAGCAGCAGAACCAGGGGTAGTTCCTACGAGCAGTACTTC.